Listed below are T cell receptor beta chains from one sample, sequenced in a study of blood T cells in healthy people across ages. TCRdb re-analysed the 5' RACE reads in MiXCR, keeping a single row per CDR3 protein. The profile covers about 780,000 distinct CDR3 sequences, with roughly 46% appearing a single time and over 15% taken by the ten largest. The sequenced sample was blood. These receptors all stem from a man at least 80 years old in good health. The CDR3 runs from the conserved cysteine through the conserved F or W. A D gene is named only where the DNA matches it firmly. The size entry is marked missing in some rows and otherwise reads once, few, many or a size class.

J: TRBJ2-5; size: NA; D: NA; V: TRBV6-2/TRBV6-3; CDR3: CASSYTEGETQYF; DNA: TGTGCCAGCAGTTACACGGAGGGAGAGACCCAGTACTTC
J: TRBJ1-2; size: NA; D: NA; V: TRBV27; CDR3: CASSHSGGGDYGYTF; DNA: TGTGCCAGCAGTCACTCTGGGGGGGGTGACTATGGCTACACCTTC
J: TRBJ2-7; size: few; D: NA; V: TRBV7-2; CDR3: CASSLRYGDEQYF; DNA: TGTGCCAGCAGCTTGCGTTACGGAGACGAGCAGTACTTC
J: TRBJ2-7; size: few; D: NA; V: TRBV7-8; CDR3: CASSFGPPELSYEQYF; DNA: TGTGCCAGCAGCTTTGGGCCACCAGAGTTATCCTACGAGCAGTACTTC
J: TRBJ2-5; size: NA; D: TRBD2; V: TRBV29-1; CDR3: CSVVVASGGAMETQYF; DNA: TGCAGCGTTGTTGTGGCTAGCGGGGGGGCCATGGAGACCCAGTACTTC
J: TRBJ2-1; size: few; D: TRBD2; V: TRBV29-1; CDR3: CSGKLAGGDNEQFF; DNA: TGCAGCGGTAAACTAGCGGGAGGGGACAATGAGCAGTTCTTC
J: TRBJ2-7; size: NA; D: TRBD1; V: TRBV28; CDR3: CASSLLTGGTLYEQYF; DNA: TGTGCCAGCAGCCTATTGACAGGGGGCACGCTCTACGAGCAGTACTTC
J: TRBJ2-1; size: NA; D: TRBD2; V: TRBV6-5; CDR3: CASRGLALDVYNEQFF; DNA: TGTGCCAGCAGAGGACTAGCGCTCGATGTCTACAATGAGCAGTTCTTC
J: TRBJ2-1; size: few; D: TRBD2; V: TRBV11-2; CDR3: CASSLDGREKLVVYNEQFF; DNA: TGTGCCAGCAGCTTAGATGGGCGGGAGAAGTTAGTGGTTTACAATGAGCAGTTCTTC
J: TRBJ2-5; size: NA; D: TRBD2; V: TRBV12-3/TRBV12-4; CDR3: CASSLRLAGAPLTHNEQYF; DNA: TGTGCCAGCAGCTTAAGACTAGCGGGAGCCCCACTTACCCACAATGAGCAGTACTTC
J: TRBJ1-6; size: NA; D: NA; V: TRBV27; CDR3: CASRIMQGANSPLHF; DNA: TGTGCCAGCAGAATAATGCAGGGTGCTAATTCACCCCTCCACTTT
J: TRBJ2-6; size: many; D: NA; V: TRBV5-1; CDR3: CASSLDGQDFSGANVLTF; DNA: TGCGCCAGCAGCTTGGATGGACAAGACTTCTCTGGGGCCAACGTCCTGACTTTC
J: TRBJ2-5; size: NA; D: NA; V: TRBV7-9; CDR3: CASFSGQPYQEAQYF; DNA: TGTGCCAGCTTTTCAGGACAACCGTACCAAGAGGCCCAGTACTTC
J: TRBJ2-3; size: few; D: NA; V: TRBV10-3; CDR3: CAIGDTQYF; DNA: TGTGCCATCGGGGATACGCAGTATTTT
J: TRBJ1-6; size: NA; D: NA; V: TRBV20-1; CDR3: CSARGTTENSPLHF; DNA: TGCAGTGCGAGGGGGACAACGGAAAATTCACCCCTCCACTTT
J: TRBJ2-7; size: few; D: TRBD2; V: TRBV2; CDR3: CASRNPGGSYEQYF; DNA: TGTGCCAGCAGGAACCCGGGAGGGTCCTACGAGCAGTACTTC
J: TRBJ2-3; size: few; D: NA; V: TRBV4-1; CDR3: CASSLAVASTDTQYF; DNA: TGCGCCAGCAGCCTAGCGGTTGCTAGCACAGATACGCAGTATTTT
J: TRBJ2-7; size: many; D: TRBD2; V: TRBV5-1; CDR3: CASSQRGRGLGEQYF; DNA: TGCGCCAGCTCCCAACGCGGGAGGGGATTAGGCGAGCAGTACTTC
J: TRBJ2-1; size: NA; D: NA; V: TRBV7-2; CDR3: CASSPTRGRIYAEQFF; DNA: TGTGCCAGCAGCCCCACAAGAGGCAGGATCTACGCTGAGCAGTTCTTC
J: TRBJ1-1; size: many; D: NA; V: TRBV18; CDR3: CASSRDAGGGSNTEAFF; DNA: TGTGCCAGCTCACGGGACGCCGGGGGCGGTTCGAACACTGAAGCTTTCTTT
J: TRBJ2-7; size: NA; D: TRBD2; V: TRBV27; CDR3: CASSSQSGSLREQYF; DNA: TGTGCCAGCAGTTCCCAAAGCGGGAGTCTTCGCGAGCAGTACTTC
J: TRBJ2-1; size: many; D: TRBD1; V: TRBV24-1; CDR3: CATSDPHDRDADEQFF; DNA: TGTGCCACCAGTGACCCCCATGACAGGGATGCCGATGAGCAGTTCTTC